This TCR beta chain was documented in a study of neurological immune-mediated disorders. Study information: Of the approximately 34 patients who had multiple sclerosis, some 30 had the relapsing-remitting form and 3 had the secondary progressive form.

Over 180 million TCR-beta sequences, together covering 15-18 subjects, were produced by every individual sequencing run that was carried out. TCRdb used MiXCR to reprocess the 5' RACE reads, holding one entry per CDR3 protein. The table includes tens of thousands of distinct CDR3 sequences, roughly 4.8% detected once. Trimming pared 0 bases from V and 0 bases from J, leaving 2 bases between. Germline CDR1 MGHRA, CDR2 YSYEKL. The CDR3 runs 14 residues. This clonotype was seen ten or more times. Material: PBMCs. The receptor was derived from a man aged 25 to 45 with multiple sclerosis. This sequence joins TRBV4-1 and TRBJ2-2; no clear D. The CDR3 loop is CASSQDPNTGELFF. The CDR3 DNA follows: TGCGCCAGCAGCCAAGATCCGAACACCGGGGAGCTGTTTTTT.